This TCR beta chain was recorded in a study of cytomegalovirus exposure and HLA in healthy donors. Germline lookup yields CDR1 MDHEN and CDR2 SYDVKM. The CDR3 runs 15 residues. V lost 3 bases to trimming and J lost 2 bases; unmatched junction nucleotides: 3. Method: immunoSEQ multiplex PCR; TCRdb's copy keeps in-frame clones and lacks some. This sample has about 130,000 clones, with 90% found just once. The source is a woman in her thirties in good health and CMV-seropositive. Sequencing was performed on PBMCs. J is TRBJ2-1 and V is TRBV28, with 8 bases that match TRBD2. Written as DNA, the CDR3 is TGTGCCAGCAGTTTCACTAGCGGCACCTACAATGAGCAGTTCTTC. It is translated as CASSFTSGTYNEQFF.